A selection of T cell receptor beta chains follows, all from one sample in a study of post-analysis software for immune sequencing data. TCRdb used MiXCR to reprocess the PCR reads, holding one entry per CDR3 protein. The sample lists about half a million distinct CDR3 sequences; around 40% were seen once. Sample: blood. The receptors come from a girl aged 5-17 years with multiple sclerosis. Both conserved end residues are part of each CDR3. Fields, in order: CDR3 protein, CDR3 DNA, D gene, V gene, clone size, J gene, CDR3 length. The D gene is left open where the match is weak. For some rows the clone size is stated as once, few or many, or as a class when expanded; others skip it.

CDR3: CATSDLWGSPADQYNEQFF; DNA: TGTGCCACCAGTGATTTGTGGGGTTCGCCGGCCGACCAGTACAATGAGCAGTTCTTC; D: .; V: TRBV24-1; size: .; J: TRBJ2-1; length: 19
CDR3: CASSLNGYSGGANVLTF; DNA: TGTGCCAGCAGCCTAAATGGGTACTCCGGTGGGGCCAACGTCCTGACTTTC; D: .; V: TRBV6-1; size: .; J: TRBJ2-6; length: 17
CDR3: CASSLDGQETQYF; DNA: TGTGCCAGCAGCTTAGACGGGCAAGAGACCCAGTACTTC; D: .; V: TRBV7-2; size: .; J: TRBJ2-5; length: 13
CDR3: CSARDRSSGSSTDTQYF; DNA: TGCAGTGCTAGAGATCGGTCTAGCGGGAGTAGTACAGATACGCAGTATTTT; D: TRBD2; V: TRBV20-1; size: .; J: TRBJ2-3; length: 17
CDR3: CASSPANGFATNEKLFF; DNA: TGTGCCAGCAGTCCCGCAAATGGATTTGCGACTAATGAAAAACTGTTTTTT; D: .; V: TRBV28; size: .; J: TRBJ1-4; length: 17
CDR3: CASSLKPGSYEQYF; DNA: TGCGCCAGCAGCTTGAAACCAGGGAGTTACGAGCAGTACTTC; D: .; V: TRBV5-1; size: .; J: TRBJ2-7; length: 14
CDR3: CSAPRVSLLYGYTF; DNA: TGCAGTGCGCCAAGGGTCAGTCTACTCTATGGCTACACCTTC; D: .; V: TRBV20-1; size: .; J: TRBJ1-2; length: 14
CDR3: CASSVRDSWPRNTGELFF; DNA: TGTGCCAGCAGCGTCCGGGACAGCTGGCCCCGTAACACCGGGGAGCTGTTTTTT; D: TRBD1; V: TRBV7-9; size: .; J: TRBJ2-2; length: 18
CDR3: CASSLEAASYNEQFF; DNA: TGTGCCAGCAGCTTAGAGGCGGCCTCCTACAATGAGCAGTTCTTC; D: .; V: TRBV7-2; size: .; J: TRBJ2-1; length: 15
CDR3: CTSSPRLGVSYEQYF; DNA: TGTACCAGCAGCCCCCGCTTGGGGGTTTCCTACGAGCAGTACTTC; D: .; V: TRBV9; size: .; J: TRBJ2-7; length: 15
CDR3: CATSRDSGIETQYF; DNA: TGTGCCACCAGCAGAGATTCGGGGATAGAGACCCAGTACTTC; D: .; V: TRBV15; size: once; J: TRBJ2-5; length: 14
CDR3: CSVGWDRGEDGYTF; DNA: TGCAGCGTCGGCTGGGACAGGGGAGAAGATGGCTACACCTTC; D: TRBD1; V: TRBV29-1; size: few; J: TRBJ1-2; length: 14
CDR3: CSAPNRGMNTEAFF; DNA: TGCAGTGCGCCAAACCGGGGAATGAACACTGAAGCTTTCTTT; D: .; V: TRBV20-1; size: .; J: TRBJ1-1; length: 14
CDR3: CASSPPDRGSTDTQYF; DNA: TGTGCCAGCAGTCCTCCGGACAGGGGCAGCACAGATACGCAGTATTTT; D: TRBD1; V: TRBV12-3/TRBV12-4; size: once; J: TRBJ2-3; length: 16
CDR3: CASSLAWEVGEITDTQYF; DNA: TGTGCCAGCAGCCTGGCGTGGGAAGTGGGAGAGATCACAGATACGCAGTATTTT; D: .; V: TRBV5-6; size: .; J: TRBJ2-3; length: 18
CDR3: CASSIGSGTSGRRSYNEQFF; DNA: TGCGCCAGCAGCATAGGATCCGGGACTAGCGGGAGGCGCTCCTACAATGAGCAGTTCTTC; D: TRBD2; V: TRBV4-1; size: .; J: TRBJ2-1; length: 20
CDR3: CASSPGGPYGYTF; DNA: TGTGCCAGCAGCCCAGGGGGCCCCTATGGCTACACCTTC; D: TRBD1; V: TRBV12-3/TRBV12-4; size: .; J: TRBJ1-2; length: 13
CDR3: CSVDEPGLAGVGRQFF; DNA: TGCAGCGTTGATGAACCGGGACTAGCGGGAGTAGGTCGTCAGTTCTTC; D: TRBD2; V: TRBV29-1; size: few; J: TRBJ2-1; length: 16
CDR3: CASSIEPTAGDEQYF; DNA: TGTGCCAGCTCAATCGAACCGACGGCGGGGGACGAGCAGTACTTC; D: TRBD2; V: TRBV18; size: few; J: TRBJ2-7; length: 15
CDR3: CAWSVRDYGYTF; DNA: TGTGCCTGGAGTGTCCGGGATTATGGCTACACCTTC; D: .; V: TRBV30; size: .; J: TRBJ1-2; length: 12
CDR3: CASRITSADTDTQYF; DNA: TGTGCCAGCAGAATAACTAGCGCAGACACAGATACGCAGTATTTT; D: TRBD2; V: TRBV6-4; size: .; J: TRBJ2-3; length: 15
CDR3: CAIRATGGGYEQYF; DNA: TGTGCCATCAGGGCGACAGGGGGAGGGTACGAGCAGTACTTC; D: TRBD1; V: TRBV10-3; size: once; J: TRBJ2-7; length: 14
CDR3: CSGDVGAETQYF; DNA: TGCAGCGGAGATGTGGGAGCAGAGACCCAGTACTTC; D: .; V: TRBV29-1; size: .; J: TRBJ2-5; length: 12
CDR3: CASSYKRITDTQYF; DNA: TGTGCCAGCAGCTACAAGCGAATCACAGATACGCAGTATTTT; D: .; V: TRBV28; size: few; J: TRBJ2-3; length: 14
CDR3: CASSRTSGTSYNEQFF; DNA: TGCGCCAGCAGTCGGACTAGCGGAACCTCCTACAATGAGCAGTTCTTC; D: TRBD2; V: TRBV10-1; size: .; J: TRBJ2-1; length: 16
CDR3: CASSFEDGQETQYF; DNA: TGTGCCAGCAGCTTCGAGGACGGGCAAGAGACCCAGTACTTC; D: .; V: TRBV7-9; size: few; J: TRBJ2-5; length: 14
CDR3: CASSLGFSAGKGVMNTEAFF; DNA: TGTGCCAGCAGCTTAGGGTTCTCAGCAGGGAAAGGAGTAATGAACACTGAAGCTTTCTTT; D: .; V: TRBV7-2; size: .; J: TRBJ1-1; length: 20
CDR3: CASSRGQGTAANYGCTF; DNA: TGTGCCAGCAGCCGAGGACAGGGAACGGCGGCTAACTATGGCTGCACCTTC; D: TRBD1; V: TRBV11-2; size: .; J: TRBJ1-2; length: 17
CDR3: CASSPEVYGHTF; DNA: TGTGCCAGCTCACCAGAAGTATATGGCCACACCTTC; D: .; V: TRBV18; size: few; J: TRBJ1-2; length: 12
CDR3: CASSQGQIQETQYF; DNA: TGTGCCAGCAGCCAAGGACAAATTCAAGAGACCCAGTACTTC; D: .; V: TRBV7-2; size: .; J: TRBJ2-5; length: 14
CDR3: CASSSTSTGEQFF; DNA: TGCGCCAGCAGCTCGACTAGCACGGGTGAGCAGTTCTTC; D: TRBD2; V: TRBV10-2; size: few; J: TRBJ2-1; length: 13
CDR3: CASSQAGYAPREQYF; DNA: TGCGCCAGCAGCCAAGCGGGGTATGCCCCCCGCGAGCAGTACTTC; D: .; V: TRBV4-1; size: .; J: TRBJ2-7; length: 15
CDR3: CASSPHTLGVYGYTF; DNA: TGTGCCAGCAGTCCGCACACCCTCGGGGTCTACGGCTACACCTTC; D: .; V: TRBV27; size: .; J: TRBJ1-2; length: 15
CDR3: CASSLRGTSTDTQYF; DNA: TGTGCCAGCAGTTTACGGGGGACTAGCACAGATACGCAGTATTTT; D: .; V: TRBV12-3/TRBV12-4; size: few; J: TRBJ2-3; length: 15
CDR3: CASRDRGWLGEQYF; DNA: TGTGCCAGCAGGGACAGGGGGTGGTTAGGGGAGCAGTACTTC; D: TRBD1; V: TRBV7-2; size: .; J: TRBJ2-7; length: 14
CDR3: CSAQDRRASSYEQYF; DNA: TGCAGTGCCCAAGACCGGCGAGCTAGCTCCTACGAGCAGTACTTC; D: .; V: TRBV20-1; size: .; J: TRBJ2-7; length: 15
CDR3: CASTSRDSFMDTQYF; DNA: TGTGCCAGCACTTCTCGGGATAGCTTCATGGATACGCAGTATTTT; D: .; V: TRBV12-3/TRBV12-4; size: once; J: TRBJ2-3; length: 15
CDR3: CASSSTPDSNKQFF; DNA: TGTGCCAGCAGCTCCACCCCAGACAGCAATAAGCAGTTCTTC; D: .; V: TRBV9; size: .; J: TRBJ2-1; length: 14
CDR3: CASRTLSVGTEAFF; DNA: TGTGCCAGCAGAACACTGTCTGTAGGCACTGAAGCTTTCTTT; D: .; V: TRBV2; size: .; J: TRBJ1-1; length: 14
CDR3: CASRGVSVTFF; DNA: TGTGCCAGCAGGGGAGTCAGCGTCACGTTCTTC; D: .; V: TRBV5-6; size: .; J: TRBJ2-1; length: 11
CDR3: CASRPGTGSQPQHF; DNA: TGTGCCAGCAGACCAGGGACAGGGTCTCAGCCCCAGCATTTT; D: TRBD1; V: TRBV12-3/TRBV12-4; size: few; J: TRBJ1-5; length: 14
CDR3: CASSFGQVDFASGNTIYF; DNA: TGTGCCAGCAGTTTTGGGCAAGTAGATTTCGCCTCTGGAAACACCATATATTTT; D: .; V: TRBV12-3/TRBV12-4; size: .; J: TRBJ1-3; length: 18
CDR3: CASSLVAKPSTDTQYF; DNA: TGTGCCAGCAGCTTAGTCGCGAAACCTAGCACAGATACGCAGTATTTT; D: .; V: TRBV7-2; size: .; J: TRBJ2-3; length: 16
CDR3: CASSYSGMGTDTQYF; DNA: TGTGCCAGCAGTTATTCAGGGATGGGAACAGATACGCAGTATTTT; D: .; V: TRBV6-6; size: .; J: TRBJ2-3; length: 15
CDR3: CSVEDPSGRTYEQYF; DNA: TGCAGCGTTGAGGACCCTAGCGGGAGGACCTACGAGCAGTACTTC; D: TRBD2; V: TRBV29-1; size: few; J: TRBJ2-7; length: 15
CDR3: CASTTGTGLYEQYF; DNA: TGTGCCAGCACCACCGGGACAGGGCTCTACGAGCAGTACTTC; D: TRBD1; V: TRBV25-1; size: .; J: TRBJ2-7; length: 14
CDR3: CASNQDTGHPHEQYF; DNA: TGCGCCAGCAACCAAGATACGGGACATCCCCACGAGCAGTACTTC; D: .; V: TRBV4-1; size: .; J: TRBJ2-7; length: 15
CDR3: CASSLTGGAIEKLFF; DNA: TGTGCCAGCAGCCTCACGGGTGGGGCCATCGAAAAACTGTTTTTT; D: .; V: TRBV7-2; size: .; J: TRBJ1-4; length: 15
CDR3: CASSQEGGGSYEQYF; DNA: TGCGCCAGCAGCCAAGAGGGGGGGGGCTCCTACGAGCAGTACTTC; D: TRBD2; V: TRBV4-1; size: few; J: TRBJ2-7; length: 15
CDR3: CASSPSGTGSATEAFF; DNA: TGTGCCAGCAGCCCCTCCGGGACAGGGTCGGCCACTGAAGCTTTCTTT; D: TRBD1; V: TRBV4-2; size: .; J: TRBJ1-1; length: 16
CDR3: CASSLVQGRNNEQYF; DNA: TGCGCCAGCAGCTTAGTACAGGGGAGGAACAATGAGCAGTATTTT; D: .; V: TRBV5-1; size: .; J: TRBJ2-3; length: 15
CDR3: CASSPRTGPDEQYF; DNA: TGTGCCAGCAGCCCCCGGACAGGTCCCGACGAGCAGTACTTC; D: TRBD1; V: TRBV3-1; size: .; J: TRBJ2-7; length: 14
CDR3: CATSDPGLGGNEQFF; DNA: TGTGCCACCAGTGACCCGGGACTAGGTGGCAATGAGCAGTTCTTC; D: TRBD2; V: TRBV24-1; size: .; J: TRBJ2-1; length: 15
CDR3: CASTHRRDSTDTQYF; DNA: TGTGCCAGCACCCACCGCAGGGACAGCACAGATACGCAGTATTTT; D: .; V: TRBV6-6; size: .; J: TRBJ2-3; length: 15
CDR3: CASSLYAGQTNYGYTF; DNA: TGCGCCAGCAGCTTATATGCGGGACAAACGAACTATGGCTACACCTTC; D: .; V: TRBV5-1; size: .; J: TRBJ1-2; length: 16